These 32 T cell receptor beta chains were sequenced from one sample in a study of cytomegalovirus exposure and HLA in healthy donors. The PCR had 60 Vbeta and 13 Jbeta primers. Only in-frame clones appear in the TCRdb table, and some are missing; sequencing was by immunoSEQ multiplex PCR. This sample's table has 80,000 to 95,000 clones. The sequenced sample was PBMCs. The source of these receptors is a man between 50 and 59 years old in good health and CMV-seropositive.

The chain employs TRBV4-2 and TRBJ1-4, with a weak D call TRBD1 (5 bases). Germline V gene lookup returns CDR1 LGHNA and CDR2 YNFKEQ. The CDR3 runs 15 residues. The V end lost 5 bases, the J end lost 4 bases, and 14 bases lay between the germline ends. CDR3 protein: CASSNTRQYNEKLFF. CDR3 nucleotide sequence: TGTGCCAGCAGCAATACACGACAGTATAATGAAAAACTGTTTTTT.

The J gene is TRBJ1-3, the V gene TRBV25-1; D gene ambiguous. Looked up from germline, CDR1 is MGHDK and CDR2 is SYGVNS. Deletions cut 7 bases from V and 0 bases from J, with 7 bases between. This CDR3 is built from 13 residues. The CDR3 here is CASTGSSGNTIYF. CDR3 coding DNA: TGTGCCAGCACGGGGTCCTCTGGAAACACCATATATTTT.

The rearrangement links TRBV2 to TRBJ2-3; 7 bases fit TRBD1. The V segment lost 5 bases and the J segment 0 bases; nucleotides outside the gene matches: 5. Germline lookup yields CDR1 SNHLY and CDR2 FYNNEI. The CDR3 totals 15 residues. CDR3 coding DNA: TGTGCCAGCAGTTCCGGGACAGAAAGCACAGATACGCAGTATTTT. It is translated as CASSSGTESTDTQYF.

This chain joins TRBV5-6 and TRBJ2-7; D might be TRBD2 (6 bases). The germline CDR1 and CDR2 sequences are SGHDT and YYEEEE. Deletions cut 0 bases from V and 0 bases from J, with 7 bases between. The CDR3 consists of 14 residues. CDR3 protein: CASSLGGISYEQYF. The CDR3 DNA is TGTGCCAGCAGCTTGGGCGGGATCTCCTACGAGCAGTACTTC.

The chain carries TRBV7-2 and TRBJ2-3; TRBD2 is a possible D gene (5 bases). Germline V gene sequence: CDR1 SGHTA, CDR2 FQGNSA. The ends were cut back, 1 base at V and 0 bases at J, with 8 bases in the middle. The CDR3 sequence is 15 residues long. CDR3 protein: CASSLEGGSTDTQYF. The CDR3 DNA sequence: TGTGCCAGCAGCTTAGAGGGCGGGAGCACAGATACGCAGTATTTT. The variable domain in full, completed from reference TRBV7-2 and TRBJ2-3, reads GAGVSQSPSNKVTEKGKDVELRCDPISGHTALYWYRQSLGQGLEFLIYFQGNSAPDKSGLPSDRFSAERTGGSVSTLTIQRTQQEDSAVYLCASSLEGGSTDTQYFGPGTRLTVL.

The V and J genes are TRBV7-2 and TRBJ2-7; maybe TRBD1 (6 bases). The V gene's germline CDR1 is SGHTA and CDR2 FQGNSA. CDR3 size: 15 residues. V was trimmed by 2 bases and J by 6 bases, leaving 17 bases between them. The CDR3 region is CASSLSPWGLSEQYF. The CDR3 DNA reads as TGTGCCAGCAGCTTATCCCCCTGGGGGCTATCCGAGCAGTACTTC.

The genes are TRBV27 and TRBJ2-3; 11 positions match TRBD2. J was trimmed by 10 bases and V by 4 bases; bases with no gene match: 16. The CDR3 is made up of 17 amino acids. Germline-derived CDR1 and CDR2 are MNHEY and SMNVEV (reference sequence). CDR3 nucleotides: TGTGCCAGCAGTTCGTGGGGTAGCGGGAGGGCCGAGTCCCCGCAGTATTTT. Amino acid sequence: CASSSWGSGRAESPQYF.

The chain uses TRBV9 and TRBJ2-1; 8 bases line up with TRBD1. V shed 0 bases, J shed 6 bases, and the junction held 8 bases outside the gene matches. The CDR3 runs 16 residues. Germline loops: CDR1 SGDLS, CDR2 YYNGEE. For the CDR3, the DNA is TGTGCCAGCAGCGTAGGGGCGGGTCAGGGGGCCAATGAGCAGTTCTTC. It is translated as CASSVGAGQGANEQFF.

V gene TRBV19 combines with J gene TRBJ2-1; 12 bases match TRBD2. With V trimmed by 5 bases and J by 4 bases, 6 bases remained unmatched. Germline V gene sequence: CDR1 LNHDA, CDR2 SQIVND (reference sequence). This CDR3 has 16 residues. The CDR3 region is CASSSRTSGTYNEQFF. The CDR3 nucleotides read TGTGCCAGTAGTTCCCGGACTAGCGGGACTTACAATGAGCAGTTCTTC.

Comment on this clone: Other DNA sequences within the sample encode an identical CDR3. This chain uses TRBV9 with TRBJ1-2; 7 nucleotides match TRBD1. The J segment lost 3 bases and the V segment lost 2 bases, leaving 7 bases of the junction unmatched. The CDR3 is 15 residues long. Germline V gene lookup returns CDR1 SGDLS and CDR2 YYNGEE. CDR3 in amino acids: CASSVEVGGHYGYTF. CDR3 nucleotide sequence: TGTGCCAGCAGCGTGGAGGTAGGGGGCCACTATGGCTACACCTTC.

The rearrangement joins TRBV27 to TRBJ2-7, with 7 bases aligning to TRBD2. Germline values: CDR1 MNHEY, CDR2 SMNVEV (reference sequence). The CDR3 consists of 13 residues. Unmatched junction bases numbered 7, after V lost 6 bases and J lost 5 bases. CDR3 sequence (DNA): TGTGCCAGCAGCCCAGCGGGATATAACGAGCAGTACGTC. Translated, it gives CASSPAGYNEQYV.

The chain couples TRBV5-1 to TRBJ2-5; unclear D gene. The V end was cut by 4 bases, the J end by 1 base, with 11 bases between. Germline lookup yields CDR1 SGHRS and CDR2 YFSETQ. This CDR3 is built from 14 residues. The CDR3 DNA reads as TGCGCCAGCAGCGGTGGTGGCAGCCAAGAGACCCAGTACTTC. Amino acid sequence: CASSGGGSQETQYF.

V and J are TRBV10-3 and TRBJ2-5; 8 nucleotides line up with TRBD2. Germline V gene lookup returns CDR1 ENHRY and CDR2 SYGVKD. The CDR3 has 15 residues. The V segment lost 0 bases and the J segment 4 bases; nucleotides outside the gene matches: 4. The CDR3 DNA reads as TGTGCCATCAGTGAGTCTTGGCTAGCGGGAGAGACCCAGTACTTC. This gives the protein CAISESWLAGETQYF.

The gene calls are TRBV7-3 and TRBJ2-1; 12 bases line up with TRBD2. Trimming cost V 3 bases and J 6 bases; bases outside gene matches: 3. CDR3 length: 15 amino acids. Germline CDR1 is SGHTA and CDR2 is FQGTGA. DNA for the CDR3: TGTGCCAGCAGCTTCCGACTAGCGGGAGCCAATGAGCAGTTCTTC. Protein sequence: CASSFRLAGANEQFF.

The rearrangement links TRBV18 to TRBJ2-1; D is uncertain. Trimming took 3 bases from V and 10 from J, leaving 16 bases between them. Germline V gene data show CDR1 as KGHSH and CDR2 as LQKENI. The CDR3 runs 14 residues. DNA of the CDR3: TGTGCCAGCTCACCGACTGACCTGTTTTCGGAGCAGTTCTTC. Translation gives CASSPTDLFSEQFF.

The gene calls are TRBV14 and TRBJ1-1, with TRBD1 matching 8 bases. The V gene end was trimmed by 4 bases and the J gene end by 7 bases; junction bases not matched to a gene: 5. The CDR3 has 13 amino acids. Germline CDR1 and CDR2: SGHDN and FVKESK. The CDR3 DNA is TGTGCCAGCAGCCCAGGGGGCGGCCTTGAAGCTTTCTTT. The encoded protein is CASSPGGGLEAFF.

The chain joins TRBV6-5 to TRBJ1-6; maybe TRBD1 (5 bases). CDR1 and CDR2 (germline): MNHEY, SVGAGI. This CDR3 is built from 13 residues. Deletions cut 7 bases from V and 6 bases from J, with 10 bases between. The CDR3 reads CASTRQGNSPLHF. The CDR3 DNA follows: TGTGCCAGCACGCGGCAGGGTAATTCACCCCTCCACTTT.

The chain has TRBV12-5 and TRBJ2-5, with TRBD2 matching over 12 bases. The V segment lost 5 bases and the J segment 7 bases; nucleotides outside the gene matches: 8. CDR1 is LGHNT, CDR2 FRNRAP, per germline. The length of the CDR3 is 15 residues. The CDR3 region is CASGPSGRGARTQYF. DNA of the CDR3: TGTGCTAGTGGTCCTAGCGGGAGGGGAGCAAGGACCCAGTACTTC.

The J gene is TRBJ1-3, the V gene TRBV28, with D uncertain. There are 13 residues in the CDR3. Trimming shortened V by 5 bases and J by 1 base, and 6 bases separated the two germline ends. Germline lookup yields CDR1 MDHEN and CDR2 SYDVKM. Here the CDR3 DNA reads TGTGCCAGCAGTCCCCCTTCTGGAAACACCATATATTTT. Protein product: CASSPPSGNTIYF.

The V gene is TRBV30, the J gene TRBJ1-1; D gene ambiguous. The CDR3 is 16 amino acids. The germline CDR1 and CDR2 sequences are GTSNPN and SVGIG (reference sequence). Trimming shortened V by 0 bases and J by 5 bases, and 19 bases separated the two germline ends. CDR3 in amino acids: CAWSVLFGPGRTEAFF. CDR3 coding DNA: TGTGCCTGGAGTGTACTTTTCGGACCCGGGAGGACTGAAGCTTTCTTT.

The chain combines TRBV12-5 with TRBJ2-3; D perhaps matches TRBD1 (5 bases). CDR3 length: 12 amino acids. Between the trimmed V and J ends, which lost 5 bases and 7 bases, there was a span of 10 bases. Germline loops: CDR1 LGHNT, CDR2 FRNRAP. The CDR3 protein is CASGTMGHTQYF. CDR3 in DNA: TGTGCTAGTGGTACTATGGGGCATACGCAGTATTTT. The variable domain in full, with the rest retrieved from reference TRBV12-5 and TRBJ2-3, is DARVTQTPRHKVTEMGQEVTMRCQPILGHNTVFWYRQTMMQGLELLAYFRNRAPLDDSGMPKDRFSAEMPDATLATLKIQPSEPRDSAVYFCASGTMGHTQYFGPGTRLTVL.

The chain couples TRBV9 to TRBJ2-7, with a possible D match to TRBD1 (5 bases). CDR1 and CDR2 from the germline V gene are SGDLS and YYNGEE. The CDR3 totals 13 residues. Trimming stripped 0 bases from V and 10 bases from J, with 14 bases between. DNA of the CDR3: TGTGCCAGCAGCGTAGCTATTGGCAGGGAACAGTACTTC. Its translation: CASSVAIGREQYF. The full variable domain, its missing parts supplied by reference TRBV9 and TRBJ2-7, is DSGVTQTPKHLITATGQRVTLRCSPRSGDLSVYWYQQSLDQGLQFLIQYYNGEERAKGNILERFSAQQFPDLHSELNLSSLELGDSALYFCASSVAIGREQYFGPGTRLTVT.

The J gene is TRBJ2-2, the V gene TRBV7-2; no clear D gene. The V end was cut by 3 bases, the J end by 6 bases, with 8 bases between. Germline CDR1 reads SGHTA; CDR2 reads FQGNSA. The CDR3 contains 13 residues. The CDR3 coding sequence is TGTGCCAGCAGCTTTCCCCTCTCCGGGGAGCTGTTTTTT. Translating gives CASSFPLSGELFF.

The chain combines TRBV29-1 with TRBJ2-7; D is possibly TRBD2 (6 bases). V was clipped by 6 bases and J by 4 bases, with 25 bases between them. Germline V gives CDR1 SQVTM, CDR2 ANQGSEA. This CDR3 is built from 16 residues. CDR3 region: CSVGLRQGILDYEQYF. The CDR3 region has the DNA TGCAGCGTGGGACTGAGGCAGGGCATTCTGGATTACGAGCAGTACTTC.

The chain has TRBV30 and TRBJ2-2, with D possibly matching TRBD1 (5 bases). Germline CDR1 reads GTSNPN; CDR2 reads SVGIG (reference sequence). The ends were cut back, 6 bases at V and 3 bases at J, with 11 bases in the middle. CDR3 length: 13 amino acids. The CDR3 here is CACNGHDTGELFF. Written as DNA, the CDR3 is TGTGCCTGCAACGGACATGACACCGGGGAGCTGTTTTTT.

The V and J genes are TRBV7-8 and TRBJ2-5; 8 bases are a match to TRBD1. This CDR3 is built from 16 residues. Germline assignment: CDR1 SGHVS and CDR2 FQNEAQ. The junction had 9 bases not matched to a gene; V was cut back by 4 bases and J by 2 bases. The CDR3 DNA reads TGTGCCAGCAGCTCCTTCCGGGACAGGATTCAAGAGACCCAGTACTTC. This translates into CASSSFRDRIQETQYF.

The rearrangement links TRBV7-9 to TRBJ2-1, with TRBD1 matching over 8 bases. CDR1 SEHNR and CDR2 FQNEAQ come from the germline V gene (reference sequence). J was trimmed by 2 bases and V by 4 bases; bases with no gene match: 10. CDR3 length: 17 residues. The CDR3 reads CASSSRTGQSTYNEQFF. CDR3 nucleotide sequence: TGTGCCAGCAGCTCACGGACAGGGCAGTCTACCTACAATGAGCAGTTCTTC.

The rearrangement links TRBV12-5 to TRBJ2-7, with D perhaps matching TRBD2 (6 bases). With 3 bases removed from V and 2 bases from J, the gap between germline ends came to 17 bases. This CDR3 region has 16 residues. The germline V gene has CDR1 LGHNT and CDR2 FRNRAP. CDR3 coding DNA: TGTGCTAGTGGTTTAGGCGGGATAGGCGGACCCTACGAGCAGTACTTC. Encoded protein: CASGLGGIGGPYEQYF. Looking up the rest from reference TRBV12-5 and TRBJ2-7 gives the full variable domain: DARVTQTPRHKVTEMGQEVTMRCQPILGHNTVFWYRQTMMQGLELLAYFRNRAPLDDSGMPKDRFSAEMPDATLATLKIQPSEPRDSAVYFCASGLGGIGGPYEQYFGPGTRLTVT.

The chain has TRBV7-2 and TRBJ2-7; 10 nucleotides line up with TRBD2. Trimming removed 2 bases from V and 0 bases from J; junction bases left unmatched: 13. Germline V gene sequence: CDR1 SGHTA, CDR2 FQGNSA. The CDR3 covers 19 residues. The CDR3 bases are TGTGCCAGCAGCTTATTGAGCGGGAGGGACTCCTACCTCTCCTACGAGCAGTACTTC. It specifies CASSLLSGRDSYLSYEQYF. Supplemented by reference TRBV7-2 and TRBJ2-7, the full variable domain reads GAGVSQSPSNKVTEKGKDVELRCDPISGHTALYWYRQSLGQGLEFLIYFQGNSAPDKSGLPSDRFSAERTGGSVSTLTIQRTQQEDSAVYLCASSLLSGRDSYLSYEQYFGPGTRLTVT.

The chain joins TRBV11-2 to TRBJ2-5, with D perhaps TRBD2 (6 bases). Germline CDR1 SGHAT, CDR2 FQNNGV. Trimming removed 3 bases from V and 4 bases from J, with 12 bases in between. The CDR3 length is 14 residues. The CDR3 bases are TGTGCCAGCAGCTTCTTACGGGAGTCAGAGACCCAGTACTTC. Its translation: CASSFLRESETQYF.

This chain uses TRBV9 with TRBJ1-2; D possibly corresponds to TRBD1 (5 bases). Trimming took off 4 bases at V and 0 bases at J, with 22 bases between the two ends. Germline CDR1 reads SGDLS; CDR2 reads YYNGEE. CDR3 length: 18 amino acids. The CDR3, as DNA: TGTGCCAGCAGCACCGGGGGGTGGGCCACAATAGCTAACTATGGCTACACCTTC. Amino acids: CASSTGGWATIANYGYTF.

The rearrangement joins TRBV30 to TRBJ2-3; 8 nucleotides match TRBD2. The CDR3 runs 16 residues. Looked up from germline, CDR1 is GTSNPN and CDR2 is SVGIG (reference sequence). The V gene end was trimmed by 8 bases and the J gene end by 0 bases; junction bases not matched to a gene: 13. Here the CDR3 reads CAGIPEREWSTDTQYF. Here the CDR3 DNA reads TGTGCCGGAATCCCGGAGCGGGAGTGGAGCACAGATACGCAGTATTTT.